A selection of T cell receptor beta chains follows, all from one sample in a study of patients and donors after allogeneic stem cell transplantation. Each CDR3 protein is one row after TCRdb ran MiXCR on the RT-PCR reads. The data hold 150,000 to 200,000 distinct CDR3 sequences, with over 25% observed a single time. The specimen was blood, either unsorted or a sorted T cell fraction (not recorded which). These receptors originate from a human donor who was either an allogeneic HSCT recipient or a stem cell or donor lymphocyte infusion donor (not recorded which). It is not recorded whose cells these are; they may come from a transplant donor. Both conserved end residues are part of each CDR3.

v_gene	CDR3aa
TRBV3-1	CASSQDPTGFSGNTIYF
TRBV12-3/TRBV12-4	CASSHGLAGQETQYF
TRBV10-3	CAIARDSSYEQYF
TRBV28	CASSLPYSSGELFF
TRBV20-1	CSARRLAGDEQYF
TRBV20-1	CSASGRPSYEQYF
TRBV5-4	CASSLDQGFGFYGYTF
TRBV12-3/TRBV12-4	CASSSIIATQYF
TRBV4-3	CASSQDSYLRETQYF
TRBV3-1	CASSQGLGASNQPQHF
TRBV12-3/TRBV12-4	CASSPGSPSRYGYTF
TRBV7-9	CASRNTGTYEQYF
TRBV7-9	CASSPAAGQVFF
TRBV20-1	CSAGGTATLTTNEKLFF
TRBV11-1	CASRHGAETYNEQFF
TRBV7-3	CASSLGTNTEAFF
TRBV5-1	CASSFSPVQGLTGELFF
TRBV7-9	CASSPPLEEPQYF
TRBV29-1	CSPELAEEGDTQYF
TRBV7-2	CASSLGSTYNSPLHF
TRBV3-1	CASRLGPNTGELFF
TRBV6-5	CASSPAGNQPQHF
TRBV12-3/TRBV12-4	CASSLFGDRGFLGGELFF
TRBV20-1	CSASHGAKNIQYF
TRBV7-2	CASSLEVVHEQFF
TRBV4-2	CASTRINVLNTEAFF
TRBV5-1	CASSFFPLEQGAGNQPQHF
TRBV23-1	CASSQSSEDTRNQPQHF
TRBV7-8	CASSLEVGGEQFF
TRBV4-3	CASSHKPGQGGDTQYF
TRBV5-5	CASSLAATNLGNEKLFF
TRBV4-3	CASSQWYPEDNQPQHF
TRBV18	CASSSLGSPEAFF
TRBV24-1	CATSDLGQSTDTQYF
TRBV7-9	CASSPPRRGNEQFF
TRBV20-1	CSARVAPGTQAYNEQFF
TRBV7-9	CASSLVSSGNEKLFF
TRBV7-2	CASSPIVSGGYTF
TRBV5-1	CASSPNRGNYGYTF
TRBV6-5	CASSFRDSGAYEQYF
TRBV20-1	CSASTGTSAFGEQYF
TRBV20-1	CSATWTGGAMTEAFF
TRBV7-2	CASSLEGRTRGGYTF
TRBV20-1	CSARGGAYNEQFF
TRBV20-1	CSARRDRGHRETQYF
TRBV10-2	CASSDRGGQETQYF
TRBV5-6	CASSFYRHRGSPLHF
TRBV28	CASSFGNYQPQHF
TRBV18	CASSPPAGPSGYTF
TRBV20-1	CSASETVYEKLFF
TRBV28	CASSLGTGKQPQHF
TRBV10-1	CASSKSGTGPYEQYF
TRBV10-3	CAIRGFYEQYF
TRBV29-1	CSCLKINTEAFF
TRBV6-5	CASSYTPSGERSVF
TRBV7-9	CASSLDGGRTHEQYF
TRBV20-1	CSARVQGSQPQHF
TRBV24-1	CATRRAWGAKNIQYF
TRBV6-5	CASSYSEAEEQYF